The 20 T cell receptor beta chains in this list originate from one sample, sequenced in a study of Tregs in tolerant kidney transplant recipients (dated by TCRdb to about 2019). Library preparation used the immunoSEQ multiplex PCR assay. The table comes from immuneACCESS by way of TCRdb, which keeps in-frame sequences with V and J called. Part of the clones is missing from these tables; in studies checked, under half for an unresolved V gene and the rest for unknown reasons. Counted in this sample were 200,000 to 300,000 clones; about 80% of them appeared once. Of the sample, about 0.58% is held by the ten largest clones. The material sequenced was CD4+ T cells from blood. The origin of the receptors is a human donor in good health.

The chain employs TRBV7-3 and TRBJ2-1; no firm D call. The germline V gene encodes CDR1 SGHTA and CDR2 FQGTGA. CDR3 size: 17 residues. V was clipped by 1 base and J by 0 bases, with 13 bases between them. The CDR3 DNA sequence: TGTGCCAGCAGCTTAAGGCAGTCCCTGAGCTCCTACAATGAGCAGTTCTTC. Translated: CASSLRQSLSSYNEQFF. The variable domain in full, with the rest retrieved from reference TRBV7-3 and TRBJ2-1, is GAGVSQTPSNKVTEKGKYVELRCDPISGHTALYWYRQSLGQGPEFLIYFQGTGAADDSGLPNDRFFAVRPEGSVSTLKIQRTERGDSAVYLCASSLRQSLSSYNEQFFGPGTRLTVL.

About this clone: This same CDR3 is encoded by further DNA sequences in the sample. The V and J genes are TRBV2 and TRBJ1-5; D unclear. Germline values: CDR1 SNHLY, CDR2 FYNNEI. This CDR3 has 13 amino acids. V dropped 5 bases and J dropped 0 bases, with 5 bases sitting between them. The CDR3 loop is CASSRDSNQPQHF. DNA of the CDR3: TGTGCCAGCAGTCGGGATAGCAATCAGCCCCAGCATTTT.

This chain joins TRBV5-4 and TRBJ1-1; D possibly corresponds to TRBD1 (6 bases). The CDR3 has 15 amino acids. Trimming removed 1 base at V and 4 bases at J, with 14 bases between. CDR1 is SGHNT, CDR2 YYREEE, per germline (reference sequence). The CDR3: CASSLPARGGTEAFF. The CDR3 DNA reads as TGTGCCAGCAGCTTGCCAGCCCGAGGGGGCACTGAAGCTTTCTTT.

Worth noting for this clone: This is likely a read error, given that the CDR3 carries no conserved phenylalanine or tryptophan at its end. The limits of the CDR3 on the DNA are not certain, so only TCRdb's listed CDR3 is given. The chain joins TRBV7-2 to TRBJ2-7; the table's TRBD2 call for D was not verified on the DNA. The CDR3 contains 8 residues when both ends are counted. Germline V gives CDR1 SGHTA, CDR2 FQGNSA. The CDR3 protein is CASKLRSL.

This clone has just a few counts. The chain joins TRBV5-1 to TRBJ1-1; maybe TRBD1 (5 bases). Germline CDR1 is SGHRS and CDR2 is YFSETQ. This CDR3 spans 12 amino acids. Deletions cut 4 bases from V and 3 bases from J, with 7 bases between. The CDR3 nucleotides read TGCGCCAGCAGCCCGGGGGACACTGAAGCTTTCTTT. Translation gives CASSPGDTEAFF.

CDR3 DNA sequence: TGTGCCAGCAGCTTAGGTCAGGGGTACTATGGCTACACCTTC. This encodes CASSLGQGYYGYTF. The V gene is TRBV11-2, the J gene TRBJ1-2; possibly TRBD1 for D (6 bases). Germline V CDR1 and CDR2: SGHAT, FQNNGV. V gave up 1 base and J gave up 3 bases, with 9 bases separating them. CDR3 size: 14 residues.

For the CDR3, the DNA is TGTGCCAGCAGTTTTCTCGTAGGCGGTGAGCAGTTCTTC. Translating it yields CASSFLVGGEQFF. The V and J genes are TRBV27 and TRBJ2-1, with no clear D. The V gene lost 3 bases and the J gene lost 9 bases, with 12 bases spanning the gap. Germline CDR1 MNHEY, CDR2 SMNVEV (reference sequence). This CDR3 has 13 residues.

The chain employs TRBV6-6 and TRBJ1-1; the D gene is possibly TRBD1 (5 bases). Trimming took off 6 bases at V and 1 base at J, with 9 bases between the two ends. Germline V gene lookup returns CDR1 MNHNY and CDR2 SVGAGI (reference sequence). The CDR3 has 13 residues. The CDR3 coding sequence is TGTGCCAGCAGCCTTCAGGGGAACACTGAAGCTTTCTTT. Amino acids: CASSLQGNTEAFF.

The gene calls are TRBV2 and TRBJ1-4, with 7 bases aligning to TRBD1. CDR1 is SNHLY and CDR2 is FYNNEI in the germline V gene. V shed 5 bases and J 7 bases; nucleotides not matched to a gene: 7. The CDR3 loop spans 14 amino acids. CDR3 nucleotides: TGTGCCAGCAGTCTACAGGGGAGCAGTGAAAAACTGTTTTTT. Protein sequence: CASSLQGSSEKLFF.

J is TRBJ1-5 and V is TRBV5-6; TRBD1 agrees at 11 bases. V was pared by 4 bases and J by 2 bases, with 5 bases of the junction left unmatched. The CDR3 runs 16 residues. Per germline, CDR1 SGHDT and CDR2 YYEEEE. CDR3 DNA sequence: TGTGCCAGCAGCAGGGACAGGGGGGATGGCAATCAGCCCCAGCATTTT. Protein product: CASSRDRGDGNQPQHF.

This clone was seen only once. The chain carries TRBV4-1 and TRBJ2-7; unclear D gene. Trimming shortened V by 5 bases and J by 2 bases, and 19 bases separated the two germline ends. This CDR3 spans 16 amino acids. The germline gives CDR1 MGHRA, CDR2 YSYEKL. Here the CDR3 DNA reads TGCGCCAGCAGCATAATGGCTCCCCGGCACGCCTACGAGCAGTACTTC. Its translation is CASSIMAPRHAYEQYF.

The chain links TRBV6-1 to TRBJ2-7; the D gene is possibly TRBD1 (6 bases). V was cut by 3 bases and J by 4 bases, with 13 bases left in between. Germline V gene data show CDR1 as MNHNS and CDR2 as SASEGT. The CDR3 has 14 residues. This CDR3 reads CASSDGGTLYEQYF. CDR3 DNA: TGTGCCAGCAGTGACGGTGGGACATTGTACGAGCAGTACTTC.

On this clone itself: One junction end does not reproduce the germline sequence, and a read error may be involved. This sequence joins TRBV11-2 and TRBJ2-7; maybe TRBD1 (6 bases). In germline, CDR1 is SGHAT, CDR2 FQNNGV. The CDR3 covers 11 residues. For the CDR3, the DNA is TGTGCCAGCAGCTTAGTCGGGACACCCACTTTC. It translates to CASSLVGTPTF.

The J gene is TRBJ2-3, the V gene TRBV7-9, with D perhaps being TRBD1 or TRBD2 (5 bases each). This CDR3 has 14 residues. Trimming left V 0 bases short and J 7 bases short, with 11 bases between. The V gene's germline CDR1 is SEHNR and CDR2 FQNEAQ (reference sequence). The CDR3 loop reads CASSLAGPTNTQYF. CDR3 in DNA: TGTGCCAGCAGCTTAGCGGGACCCACGAATACGCAGTATTTT. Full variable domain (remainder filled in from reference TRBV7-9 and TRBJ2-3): DTGVSQNPRHKITKRGQNVTFRCDPISEHNRLYWYRQTLGQGPEFLTYFQNEAQLEKSRLLSDRFSAERPKGSFSTLEIQRTEQGDSAMYLCASSLAGPTNTQYFGPGTRLTVL.

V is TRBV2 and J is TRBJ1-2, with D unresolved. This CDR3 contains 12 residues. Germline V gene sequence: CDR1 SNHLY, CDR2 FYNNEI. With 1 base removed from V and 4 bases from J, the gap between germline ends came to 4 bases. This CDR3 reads CASSEGPYGYTF. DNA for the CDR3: TGTGCCAGCAGTGAAGGGCCCTATGGCTACACCTTC.

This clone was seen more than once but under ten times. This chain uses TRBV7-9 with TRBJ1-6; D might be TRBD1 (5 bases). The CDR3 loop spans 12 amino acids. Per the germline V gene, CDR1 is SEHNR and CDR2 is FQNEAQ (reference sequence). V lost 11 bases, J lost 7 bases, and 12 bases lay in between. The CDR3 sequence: CAGLGDNSPLHF. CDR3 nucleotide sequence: TGTGCCGGACTAGGGGACAATTCACCCCTCCACTTT.

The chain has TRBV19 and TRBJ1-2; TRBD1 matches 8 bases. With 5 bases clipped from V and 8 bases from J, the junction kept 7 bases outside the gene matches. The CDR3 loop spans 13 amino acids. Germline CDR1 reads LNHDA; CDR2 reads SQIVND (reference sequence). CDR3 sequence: CASSEGRGRGYTF. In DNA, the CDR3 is TGTGCCAGTAGTGAGGGCAGGGGGCGAGGCTACACCTTC.

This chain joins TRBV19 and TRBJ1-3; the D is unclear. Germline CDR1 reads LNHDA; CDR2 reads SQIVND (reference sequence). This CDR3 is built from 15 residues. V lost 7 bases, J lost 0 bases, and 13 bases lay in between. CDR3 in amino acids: CASTGNLVSGNTIYF. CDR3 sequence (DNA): TGTGCCAGTACCGGGAACTTGGTCTCTGGAAACACCATATATTTT.

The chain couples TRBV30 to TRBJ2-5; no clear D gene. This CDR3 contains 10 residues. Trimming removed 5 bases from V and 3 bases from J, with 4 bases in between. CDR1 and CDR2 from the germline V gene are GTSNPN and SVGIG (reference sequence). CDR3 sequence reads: CAWGEETQYF. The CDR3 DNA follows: TGTGCCTGGGGGGAAGAGACCCAGTACTTC.

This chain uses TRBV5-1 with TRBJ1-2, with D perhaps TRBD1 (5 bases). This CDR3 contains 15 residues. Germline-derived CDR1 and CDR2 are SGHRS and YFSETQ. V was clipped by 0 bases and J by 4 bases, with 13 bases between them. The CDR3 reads CASSLDGTSGYGYTF. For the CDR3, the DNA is TGCGCCAGCAGCTTGGACGGGACCTCTGGCTATGGCTACACCTTC.